This T cell receptor beta chain was retrieved from a study of blood T cell repertoires in COVID-19. Germline CDR1 is SGHDT and CDR2 is YYEEEE. The CDR3 has 17 residues. The V gene lost 0 bases and the J gene lost 1 base, with 11 bases spanning the gap. How the authors handled the data: Quantification of nucleated cells was approximated via reference gene primer amplification. Some clones are missing from TCRdb's copy, which holds only in-frame ones; the method was immunoSEQ multiplex PCR. V and J calls and clone size follow that table, whereas D and trimming were derived from the DNA. Of around 100,000 clones in the sample, 80% are singletons; the top ten hold 31%.

This sequence joins TRBV5-6 and TRBJ2-6; D might be TRBD1 (5 bases). This receptor was identified in a man aged 70 or older with active or convalescent COVID-19. The sequenced sample was peripheral blood. CDR3 coding DNA: TGTGCCAGCAGCTTGGAGGTCCCAGGGTCTGGGGCCAACGTCCTGACTTTC. This encodes CASSLEVPGSGANVLTF.